The 25 T cell receptor beta chains below all came from one sample that was sequenced in a study of blood T cells in healthy people across ages. Alongside a J-beta primer mix, a sample-barcoded 5' primer served in a second PCR lasting 7 to 11 cycles. TCRdb itself ran the 5' RACE reads through MiXCR, one entry per CDR3 protein. The data show about 580,000 distinct CDR3 sequences, around half seen once. The sequencing sample was made of blood. All receptors come from a man older than 75 in good health.

This clonotype was seen a few times. An end of the junction does not agree with germline; a read error may underlie this. The V gene is TRBV6-5, the J gene TRBJ2-3; D not resolved. The CDR3 spans 13 residues. Germline values: CDR1 MNHEY, CDR2 SVGAGI. The CDR3 protein is CASSDSEPDTQYF. CDR3 coding DNA: TGTGCCAGCAGTGACTCGGAGCCAGATACGCAGTATTTT.

This clonotype was seen only a few times. V gene TRBV10-3 combines with J gene TRBJ1-4; TRBD1 agrees at 10 bases. The CDR3 covers 15 residues. Germline assignment: CDR1 ENHRY and CDR2 SYGVKD. After removal of 3 bases from V and 3 bases from J, the junction contained 1 base not matched to a gene. The CDR3 region is CAISEGQGANEKLFF. The CDR3 DNA sequence: TGTGCCATCAGTGAAGGACAGGGGGCTAATGAAAAACTGTTTTTT.

In its sample, this clonotype was seen a few times. This chain connects TRBV20-1 to TRBJ2-1; D is ambiguous. Trimming took off 1 base at V and 8 bases at J, with 18 bases between the two ends. This CDR3 is 15 amino acids long. Germline values: CDR1 DFQATT, CDR2 SNEGSKA (reference sequence). CDR3 loop: CSARASGGSRYEQFF. The DNA of the CDR3 is TGCAGTGCTAGAGCGTCTGGCGGCTCGAGATATGAGCAGTTCTTC.

This clonotype was found a few times. The rearrangement joins TRBV5-1 to TRBJ2-5; 10 bases map to TRBD2. V trimming: 2 bases; J trimming: 3 bases; junction bases outside the gene matches: 4. Per germline, CDR1 SGHRS and CDR2 YFSETQ. This CDR3 comprises 15 residues. CDR3 DNA: TGCGCCAGCAGCTTAACTAGCGGGAAAGAAGAGACCCAGTACTTC. This translates into CASSLTSGKEETQYF.

The J gene is TRBJ2-5, the V gene TRBV6-2 or TRBV6-3; the match to TRBD2 covers 10 bases. The J call could be wrong; TRBJ2-7 is a better fit for the DNA end. This CDR3 spans 14 amino acids. Per germline, CDR1 MNHEY and CDR2 SVGEGT. The CDR3 spells CASNGLAEAGEQYF. In DNA form, the CDR3 reads TGTGCCAGCAACGGACTAGCGGAGGCAGGCGAGCAGTACTTC.

The gene calls are TRBV12-3 or TRBV12-4 and TRBJ2-7; D is uncertain. This CDR3 spans 12 amino acids. Deletions cut 6 bases from V and 5 bases from J, with 11 bases between. The CDR3 DNA follows: TGTGCCAGCAGAGTGAGAGCAGACGAGCAGTACTTC. Translating it yields CASRVRADEQYF.

This chain connects TRBV11-2 to TRBJ2-1; D is tentatively TRBD1 or TRBD2 (6 bases each). The V and J ends lost 1 base and 5 bases respectively, with 15 bases between them. CDR3 length: 16 amino acids. CDR1 and CDR2 from the germline V gene are SGHAT and FQNNGV. CDR3 DNA sequence: TGTGCCAGCAGCTTAGTCGGGGGCCTGGGTGACAATGAGCAGTTCTTC. The encoded protein is CASSLVGGLGDNEQFF.

This clonotype turned up a few times. This chain joins TRBV7-9 and TRBJ1-2, with D maybe TRBD1 (5 bases). V lost 1 base and J 8 bases, leaving 14 bases between the germline ends. The CDR3 totals 14 residues. CDR1 and CDR2 from the germline V gene are SEHNR and FQNEAQ (reference sequence). The CDR3 coding sequence is TGTGCCAGCAGCTTAGTCCAGGGAGTTGGCGGCTACACCTTC. Translation: CASSLVQGVGGYTF.

The rearrangement links TRBV7-2 to TRBJ2-7, with D maybe TRBD2 (5 bases). Trimming removed 6 bases from V and 0 bases from J, with 12 bases in between. Germline loops: CDR1 SGHTA, CDR2 FQGNSA. This CDR3 region has 14 residues. Written as DNA, the CDR3 is TGTGCCAGCAGTTCGACGGGAAGCTCCTACGAGCAGTACTTC. This sequence encodes CASSSTGSSYEQYF.

Only a few counts were recorded for this clonotype. The chain recombines TRBV20-1 with TRBJ2-7; 10 bases are shared with TRBD1. CDR1 and CDR2 (germline): DFQATT, SNEGSKA (reference sequence). The V gene end was trimmed by 0 bases and the J gene end by 1 base; junction bases not matched to a gene: 9. CDR3 length: 17 residues. The CDR3 nucleotides read TGCAGTGCTAGAGATCCTTGGACAGGGGGATTATCCTACGAGCAGTACTTC. This codes for CSARDPWTGGLSYEQYF.

J is TRBJ2-5 and V is TRBV6-2 or TRBV6-3; 9 positions match TRBD1. The V gene end was trimmed by 8 bases and the J gene end by 11 bases; junction bases not matched to a gene: 12. Germline loops: CDR1 MNHEY, CDR2 SVGEGT. The CDR3 is 13 amino acids. CDR3 sequence (DNA): TGTGCCAGCGCGCCGGGACAGGGTTATGAGCAGTACTTC. Encoded protein: CASAPGQGYEQYF.

This clonotype was found a few times. The rearrangement joins TRBV9 to TRBJ2-7; TRBD1 agrees at 9 bases. Judging by the DNA end, TRBJ2-4 fits better; the J call may be wrong. The CDR3 contains 16 residues. CDR1 and CDR2 (germline): SGDLS, YYNGEE. The CDR3 nucleotides are TGTGCCAGCAGCGGAGGACAGGGGCCCTCTCAAAACATTCAGTACTTC. Its protein is CASSGGQGPSQNIQYF.

V is TRBV4-2 and J is TRBJ2-3; 13 nucleotides match TRBD2. The CDR3 is 17 residues long. The ends lost 4 bases at V and 6 bases at J; junction bases unmatched: 10. Germline values: CDR1 LGHNA, CDR2 YNFKEQ. CDR3 sequence (DNA): TGTGCCAGCAGCCCCTCTACTAGCGGGAGGGCCAAGGATACGCAGTATTTT. Amino acids: CASSPSTSGRAKDTQYF.

In this sample, this clonotype turned up a few times. This sequence joins TRBV24-1 and TRBJ2-1, with D tentatively TRBD2 (6 bases). This CDR3 spans 15 amino acids. V lost 4 bases and J lost 8, with 17 bases in between. Germline V gives CDR1 KGHDR, CDR2 SFDVKD. In DNA, the CDR3 is TGTGCCACCAGTGAACACCGGGCCCCGGGGGATGAGCAGTTCTTC. Translating gives CATSEHRAPGDEQFF.

This rearrangement joins TRBV12-5 to TRBJ2-7; D uncertain. Germline V gene lookup returns CDR1 LGHNT and CDR2 FRNRAP. This CDR3 region has 12 residues. Trimming took off 8 bases at V and 3 bases at J, with 11 bases between the two ends. CDR3 coding DNA: TGTGCTAGTATGCGCACTAACTACGAGCAGTACTTC. It is translated as CASMRTNYEQYF.

The chain recombines TRBV7-2 with TRBJ2-1, with TRBD1 as a possible D gene (5 bases). The CDR3 sequence is 13 residues long. The germline V gene has CDR1 SGHTA and CDR2 FQGNSA. V was clipped by 5 bases and J by 8 bases, with 13 bases between them. Here the CDR3 DNA reads TGTGCCAGCAGCAGTAACTGGGGCGATGAGCAGTTCTTC. Protein: CASSSNWGDEQFF.

This clonotype was detected ten times or more. The CDR3 spells CASSPGLAEYQETQYF. CDR3 DNA: TGTGCCAGCAGTCCCGGACTAGCGGAGTACCAAGAGACCCAGTACTTC. The chain couples TRBV6-6 to TRBJ2-5; 10 bases line up with TRBD2. This CDR3 comprises 16 residues. CDR1 and CDR2 (germline): MNHNY, SVGAGI (reference sequence). V trimming: 5 bases; J trimming: 0 bases; junction bases outside the gene matches: 6.

This clonotype appeared a few times. CDR3 amino acids: CASSQMGQETQYF. DNA of the CDR3: TGTGCCAGCAGCCAGATGGGGCAAGAGACCCAGTACTTC. This sequence joins TRBV7-2 and TRBJ2-5, with D uncertain. Germline V gives CDR1 SGHTA, CDR2 FQGNSA. This CDR3 has 13 residues. Trimming left V 5 bases short and J 2 bases short, with 9 bases between.

The chain combines TRBV20-1 with TRBJ2-5; D may be TRBD2 (6 bases). V dropped 8 bases and J dropped 11 bases, with 18 bases sitting between them. The CDR3 totals 11 residues. CDR1 DFQATT and CDR2 SNEGSKA come from the germline V gene (reference sequence). The CDR3 sequence is CSSTDYLEQYF. For the CDR3, the DNA is TGCAGTTCTACGGACTATCTAGAGCAGTACTTC.

This clonotype has a handful of counts. The chain combines TRBV30 with TRBJ2-7; D perhaps matches TRBD1 (6 bases). Germline CDR1 is GTSNPN and CDR2 is SVGIG (reference sequence). The ends were cut back, 8 bases at V and 1 base at J, with 9 bases in the middle. The CDR3 totals 11 residues. CDR3 residues: CAGGQSYEQYF. CDR3 nucleotide sequence: TGTGCCGGCGGACAGTCCTACGAGCAGTACTTC.

CDR3: CSARQGASGYTF. CDR3 sequence (DNA): TGCAGCGCGCGACAGGGGGCCTCTGGCTACACCTTC. This sequence joins TRBV29-1 and TRBJ1-2, with 10 bases matching TRBD1. Germline V CDR1 and CDR2: SQVTM, ANQGSEA. This CDR3 comprises 12 residues. Trimming took 7 bases from V and 7 from J; bases not matched to a gene: 6.

The chain combines TRBV12-3 or TRBV12-4 with TRBJ1-1; D gene uncertain. The CDR3 covers 11 residues. V was pared by 8 bases and J by 3 bases, with 7 bases between. In nucleotides, the CDR3 is TGTGCCAGCCTCGTGGACACTGAAGCTTTCTTT. Translating gives CASLVDTEAFF.

This clonotype showed up many times. The gene calls are TRBV6-6 and TRBJ1-5; perhaps TRBD1 as D (6 bases). Germline V CDR1 and CDR2: MNHNY, SVGAGI (reference sequence). V lost 5 bases, J lost 1 base, and 12 bases lay in between. The length of the CDR3 is 15 residues. CDR3 nucleotides: TGTGCCAGCAGTGGGGGCGGGGGCAGCAATCAGCCCCAGCATTTT. The encoded protein is CASSGGGGSNQPQHF.

The rearrangement links TRBV2 to TRBJ2-2; D uncertain. The germline V gene has CDR1 SNHLY and CDR2 FYNNEI. V lost 7 bases, J lost 4 bases, and 13 bases lay in between. This CDR3 is built from 14 residues. The CDR3 here is CASKEGWGTGELFF. CDR3 nucleotide sequence: TGTGCCAGCAAGGAAGGATGGGGCACCGGGGAGCTGTTTTTT.

This sequence joins TRBV6-1 and TRBJ2-3; 10 nucleotides line up with TRBD2. Germline CDR1 is MNHNS and CDR2 is SASEGT. J lost 6 bases, V lost 6 bases, and 12 bases had no gene match. This CDR3 spans 16 amino acids. As DNA, the CDR3 is TGTGCCAGCAGCCAAGGACTAGCGGTGGGTAGGGATACGCAGTATTTT. Protein sequence: CASSQGLAVGRDTQYF.